This T cell receptor beta chain is from a study of Graves' ophthalmopathy and Graves' hyperthyroidism. The CDR3 contains 14 residues. Germline assignment: CDR1 SGHRS and CDR2 YFSETQ. Amplification of the TCR beta CDR3 regions used RNA transcripts (as template). HTBI primers primed a first-round RT-PCR, and a second-round multiplex PCR followed. Using its own MiXCR run on the multiplex PCR reads, TCRdb lists one record per CDR3 protein. The repertoire holds 1 million to 1.3 million distinct CDR3 sequences, with less than 45% as singletons. Points on this clonotype: A junction end diverges from the germline sequence, so it may reflect a read error.

The sequenced sample was peripheral blood or thyroid tissue (not recorded which). The chain carries TRBV5-1 and TRBJ1-1, with 7 bases lining up with TRBD1. The TCR comes from an adult man with Graves' hyperthyroidism. CDR3 sequence: CASSSTGDRAEAFF. In DNA form, the CDR3 reads TGTGCCAGCAGCAGTACAGGGGATAGGGCTGAAGCTTTCTTT.